Listed here are 27 T cell receptor beta chains from one sample, sequenced in a study of T-cell reconstitution after alpha-beta-depleted transplantation in children. TCRbeta library preparation incorporated unique molecular identifiers. TCRdb re-called the PCR reads through MiXCR, storing one row per CDR3 protein. The sample lists about 980,000 distinct CDR3 sequences; around 30% were seen once. This material consisted of PBMCs, mostly from graft donor cells, taken 360 days after TCRalphabeta/CD19-depleted stem cell transplant. These receptors originate from a boy younger than two who had a stem cell transplant for SCID, so the T cells may come from the graft donor.

This clonotype was recorded only once. Written as DNA, the CDR3 is TGTGCCAGCAGCCTGCAACTAGCGGGGGGGATTGATACGCAGTATTTT. Translated, it gives CASSLQLAGGIDTQYF. This rearrangement joins TRBV7-8 to TRBJ2-3, with 13 positions matching TRBD2. The CDR3 is 16 amino acids. The V gene end was trimmed by 5 bases and the J gene end by 6 bases; junction bases not matched to a gene: 8. Germline CDR1 reads SGHVS; CDR2 reads FQNEAQ.

The chain combines TRBV7-2 with TRBJ2-2; TRBD2 might be the D (6 bases). CDR3 size: 15 residues. V lost 8 bases, J lost 0 bases, and 13 bases lay in between. The germline CDR1 and CDR2 sequences are SGHTA and FQGNSA. The DNA of the CDR3 is TGTGCCAGCTGCACCGGACTACCGAACACCGGGGAGCTGTTTTTT. This translates into CASCTGLPNTGELFF. The full variable domain, its missing parts supplied by reference TRBV7-2 and TRBJ2-2, is GAGVSQSPSNKVTEKGKDVELRCDPISGHTALYWYRQSLGQGLEFLIYFQGNSAPDKSGLPSDRFSAERTGGSVSTLTIQRTQQEDSAVYLCASCTGLPNTGELFFGEGSRLTVL.

The genes are TRBV27 and TRBJ2-3, with TRBD1 matching over 7 bases. CDR1 MNHEY and CDR2 SMNVEV come from the germline V gene (reference sequence). The CDR3 covers 13 residues. Trimming at V came to 7 bases and at J to 11 bases, leaving 12 bases not matched to a gene. The CDR3, as DNA: TGTGCCAGCATCCCCTCAGGGGGTACAGGGCAGTATTTT. The encoded protein is CASIPSGGTGQYF.

The chain couples TRBV10-3 to TRBJ2-3; D possibly corresponds to TRBD1 (7 bases). The V end was cut by 5 bases, the J end by 2 bases, with 20 bases between. Germline V gene lookup returns CDR1 ENHRY and CDR2 SYGVKD. The CDR3 contains 17 residues. CDR3 residues: CAISRLDRDSFTDTQYF. In nucleotides, the CDR3 is TGTGCCATCAGTCGCCTCGACAGGGACTCGTTCACAGATACGCAGTATTTT.

This clonotype came up a few times. This chain joins TRBV11-3 and TRBJ1-6, with D possibly matching TRBD1 (6 bases). Trimming left V 0 bases short and J 8 bases short, with 11 bases between. The CDR3 consists of 15 residues. Germline CDR1 SGHNT, CDR2 YENEEA. The CDR3 DNA reads as TGTGCCAGCAGCTTAGATGGGGCAGGGGATTCACCCCTCCACTTT. It yields the protein CASSLDGAGDSPLHF.

The chain is built from TRBV29-1 and TRBJ2-3; D is unclear. V lost 2 bases and J lost 2, with 11 bases in between. The CDR3 is 14 residues long. The germline V gene has CDR1 SQVTM and CDR2 ANQGSEA. Written as DNA, the CDR3 is TGCAGCGTTGAAAGGGTTTTGGACACAGATACGCAGTATTTT. Its translation is CSVERVLDTDTQYF.

This clonotype was counted a few times. The chain combines TRBV29-1 with TRBJ1-1; D uncertain. Germline V gene data show CDR1 as SQVTM and CDR2 as ANQGSEA. Trimming pared 0 bases from V and 0 bases from J, leaving 17 bases between. This CDR3 spans 17 amino acids. Here the CDR3 DNA reads TGCAGCGTTGAAGATCCAACGGGATGGAAGTTGAACACTGAAGCTTTCTTT. Translated: CSVEDPTGWKLNTEAFF.

The sample holds a few counts of this clonotype. This chain joins TRBV10-3 and TRBJ2-2; 12 bases are a match to TRBD2. V trimming: 2 bases; J trimming: 5 bases; junction bases outside the gene matches: 0. This CDR3 comprises 15 residues. Germline V gene lookup returns CDR1 ENHRY and CDR2 SYGVKD. DNA for the CDR3: TGTGCCATCAGTGAGGGACTAGCGGGGACCGGGGAGCTGTTTTTT. Protein sequence: CAISEGLAGTGELFF.

The rearrangement links TRBV6-5 to TRBJ2-3, with 8 bases fitting TRBD2. The germline V gene encodes CDR1 MNHEY and CDR2 SVGAGI. Trimming took 4 bases from V and 2 from J; bases not matched to a gene: 11. The CDR3 is 17 residues long. CDR3 region: CASSFGRLARPTDTQYF. The CDR3 nucleotides are TGTGCCAGCAGTTTCGGACGACTAGCGCGACCCACAGATACGCAGTATTTT.

This chain joins TRBV7-8 and TRBJ1-6; D remains unclear. Trimming took off 0 bases at V and 7 bases at J, with 10 bases between the two ends. The CDR3 is made up of 15 amino acids. Per germline, CDR1 SGHVS and CDR2 FQNEAQ. The CDR3 DNA follows: TGTGCCAGCAGCTTAGCCGGGCCCACAAATTCACCCCTCCACTTT. This translates into CASSLAGPTNSPLHF. The full variable domain, with the rest looked up from reference TRBV7-8 and TRBJ1-6, is GAGVSQSPRYKVAKRGQDVALRCDPISGHVSLFWYQQALGQGPEFLTYFQNEAQLDKSGLPSDRFFAERPEGSVSTLKIQRTQQEDSAVYLCASSLAGPTNSPLHFGNGTRLTVT.

CDR3 in amino acids: CASSLVAWINSRDRRNEQYF. DNA for the CDR3: TGTGCCAGCAGCTTAGTTGCATGGATAAATTCGCGGGACAGAAGGAACGAGCAGTACTTC. The gene calls are TRBV7-8 and TRBJ2-7, with a possible D match to TRBD1 (7 bases). Germline CDR1 reads SGHVS; CDR2 reads FQNEAQ. V shed 1 base and J shed 5 bases, with 30 bases lying between them. This CDR3 region has 20 residues.

This clonotype was counted only a few times. The rearrangement joins TRBV5-1 to TRBJ2-5; D may be TRBD1 (5 bases). In germline, CDR1 is SGHRS, CDR2 YFSETQ. The CDR3 has 15 amino acids. V lost 4 bases, J lost 5 bases, and 18 bases lay in between. The CDR3 region is CASSTLPDTRETQYF. The CDR3 DNA reads TGCGCCAGCAGCACACTCCCGGACACGCGCGAGACCCAGTACTTC.

The V and J genes are TRBV7-2 and TRBJ1-3; TRBD1 aligns across 11 bases. CDR3 length: 15 amino acids. V lost 3 bases, J lost 4 bases, and 2 bases stayed unmatched. In germline, CDR1 is SGHTA, CDR2 FQGNSA. CDR3 DNA: TGTGCCAGCAGCTTGGACAGGGGGCTCGGAAACACCATATATTTT. Its translation: CASSLDRGLGNTIYF. The complete variable domain, with remaining parts taken from reference TRBV7-2 and TRBJ1-3, reads GAGVSQSPSNKVTEKGKDVELRCDPISGHTALYWYRQSLGQGLEFLIYFQGNSAPDKSGLPSDRFSAERTGGSVSTLTIQRTQQEDSAVYLCASSLDRGLGNTIYFGEGSWLTVV.

This clonotype occurred a few times. This chain links TRBV5-1 with TRBJ2-5, with a tentative D call TRBD2 (6 bases). The CDR3 spans 16 residues. V was clipped by 5 bases and J by 3 bases, with 20 bases between them. Germline V gives CDR1 SGHRS, CDR2 YFSETQ. CDR3 protein: CASSGPNRDFEETQYF. The CDR3 DNA reads as TGCGCCAGCAGTGGACCAAACCGGGACTTCGAAGAGACCCAGTACTTC.

CDR3 sequence: CASTGGAGANVLTF. CDR3 bases: TGTGCCAGCACGGGGGGGGCTGGGGCCAACGTCCTGACTTTC. The chain recombines TRBV12-3 or TRBV12-4 with TRBJ2-6; 8 bases map to TRBD2. With 7 bases clipped from V and 2 bases from J, the junction kept 1 base outside the gene matches. The CDR3 is 14 amino acids.

This clonotype was seen only a few times. The rearrangement links TRBV20-1 to TRBJ1-5; D might be TRBD1 (5 bases). The CDR3 loop spans 15 amino acids. The V end lost 3 bases, the J end lost 11 bases, and 23 bases lay between the germline ends. Germline CDR1 and CDR2: DFQATT and SNEGSKA (reference sequence). CDR3 sequence reads: CSARWGGVTFFTQHF. CDR3 sequence (DNA): TGCAGTGCTAGGTGGGGGGGGGTTACATTCTTCACCCAGCATTTT.

This clonotype was detected a few times. The chain has TRBV5-5 and TRBJ2-7, with 7 positions matching TRBD1. The CDR3 extends over 17 amino acids. Germline trimming cut 0 bases from V and 9 bases from J; bases unmatched to any gene: 18. In germline, CDR1 is SGHKS, CDR2 YYEKEE (reference sequence). The CDR3 loop is CASSLGWGQPPTIVQYF. CDR3 nucleotide sequence: TGTGCCAGCAGCTTGGGATGGGGACAGCCACCCACTATCGTGCAGTACTTC. The entire variable domain, with the rest obtained from reference TRBV5-5 and TRBJ2-7, is as follows: DAGVTQSPTHLIKTRGQQVTLRCSPISGHKSVSWYQQVLGQGPQFIFQYYEKEERGRGNFPDRFSARQFPNYSSELNVNALLLGDSALYLCASSLGWGQPPTIVQYFGPGTRLTVT.

The V gene is TRBV4-2, the J gene TRBJ2-4; TRBD2 matches 8 bases. CDR1 LGHNA and CDR2 YNFKEQ come from the germline V gene. This CDR3 comprises 15 residues. V lost 1 base and J lost 6; bases outside the gene matches: 5. The CDR3 DNA reads TGTGCCAGCAGCCAAGGCGGAGCGGGGGCAAACATTCAGTACTTC. It encodes CASSQGGAGANIQYF.

This rearrangement joins TRBV20-1 to TRBJ2-3, with 9 positions matching TRBD2. V lost 5 bases to trimming and J lost 0 bases; unmatched junction nucleotides: 6. CDR1 is DFQATT, CDR2 SNEGSKA, per germline (reference sequence). The CDR3 length is 15 residues. The CDR3 DNA is TGCAGTGCTCCCCCCGCGGGGGGGAGCACAGATACGCAGTATTTT. Amino acid sequence: CSAPPAGGSTDTQYF.

A few counts support this clonotype. The chain uses TRBV9 and TRBJ2-3; 8 bases are a match to TRBD2. Germline CDR1 reads SGDLS; CDR2 reads YYNGEE. The CDR3 length is 12 residues. Germline trimming cut 3 bases from V and 8 bases from J; bases unmatched to any gene: 2. The CDR3 DNA follows: TGTGCCAGCAGCGCGGGACTAGGTACGCAGTATTTT. Translating it yields CASSAGLGTQYF.

The gene calls are TRBV12-3 or TRBV12-4 and TRBJ2-7; D not resolved. CDR3 length: 13 amino acids. Between the trimmed V and J ends, which lost 3 bases and 1 base, there was a span of 7 bases. CDR3 sequence (DNA): TGTGCCAGCAGTTTTCTAGTTTCCTACGAGCAGTACTTC. Amino acid sequence: CASSFLVSYEQYF.

This chain links TRBV5-5 with TRBJ1-1, with D maybe TRBD1 (5 bases). The V gene lost 1 base and the J gene lost 6 bases, with 10 bases spanning the gap. The CDR3 is 13 residues long. Germline values: CDR1 SGHKS, CDR2 YYEKEE (reference sequence). This chain's CDR3 is CASSLYNRPEAFF. CDR3 DNA sequence: TGTGCCAGCAGCTTGTATAACAGGCCTGAAGCTTTCTTT.

This clonotype was seen a few times. The CDR3 sequence: CASSFGSLGDTQYF. The CDR3 DNA is TGTGCCAGCAGTTTTGGTAGCCTGGGAGATACGCAGTATTTT. J is TRBJ2-3 and V is TRBV28; D unresolved. V lost 3 bases and J 5 bases, leaving 12 bases between the germline ends. The germline gives CDR1 MDHEN, CDR2 SYDVKM. The CDR3 extends over 14 amino acids.

The J gene is TRBJ2-5, the V gene TRBV7-2; D possibly corresponds to TRBD1 (5 bases). CDR3 size: 15 residues. Germline CDR1 reads SGHTA; CDR2 reads FQGNSA. Trimming took 0 bases from V and 5 from J, leaving 13 bases between them. CDR3 region: CASSLAIQGGETQYF. The CDR3 nucleotides read TGTGCCAGCAGCTTAGCGATCCAGGGTGGGGAGACCCAGTACTTC. Combining the CDR3 with reference TRBV7-2 and TRBJ2-5 gives the whole variable domain GAGVSQSPSNKVTEKGKDVELRCDPISGHTALYWYRQSLGQGLEFLIYFQGNSAPDKSGLPSDRFSAERTGGSVSTLTIQRTQQEDSAVYLCASSLAIQGGETQYFGPGTRLLVL.

This clonotype was recorded a few times. The chain is built from TRBV12-3 or TRBV12-4 and TRBJ2-1; 11 bases fit TRBD2. The V gene end was trimmed by 8 bases and the J gene end by 7 bases; junction bases not matched to a gene: 10. There are 15 residues in the CDR3. Here the CDR3 reads CASAPGLAGLNEQFF. CDR3 DNA: TGTGCCAGCGCCCCAGGACTAGCGGGCCTTAATGAGCAGTTCTTC.

This clonotype was picked up a small number of times. The chain is built from TRBV5-1 and TRBJ2-3; 14 nucleotides align to TRBD2. Unmatched junction bases numbered 6, after V lost 3 bases and J lost 9 bases. The CDR3 spans 15 residues. Looked up from germline, CDR1 is SGHRS and CDR2 is YFSETQ. The CDR3 sequence: CASSSGTSGGPTQYF. CDR3 DNA: TGCGCCAGCAGCTCCGGGACTAGCGGGGGCCCGACGCAGTATTTT. The full variable domain, with the rest looked up from reference TRBV5-1 and TRBJ2-3, is KAGVTQTPRYLIKTRGQQVTLSCSPISGHRSVSWYQQTPGQGLQFLFEYFSETQRNKGNFPGRFSGRQFSNSRSEMNVSTLELGDSALYLCASSSGTSGGPTQYFGPGTRLTVL.

The sample holds many counts of this clonotype. The chain uses TRBV27 and TRBJ2-1, with no clear D. Trimming removed 7 bases at V and 1 base at J, with 17 bases between. The CDR3 totals 16 residues. In germline, CDR1 is MNHEY, CDR2 SMNVEV (reference sequence). DNA of the CDR3: TGTGCCAGCACCCAATCACAAGGGTTGTCCTACAATGAGCAGTTCTTC. Residues: CASTQSQGLSYNEQFF.